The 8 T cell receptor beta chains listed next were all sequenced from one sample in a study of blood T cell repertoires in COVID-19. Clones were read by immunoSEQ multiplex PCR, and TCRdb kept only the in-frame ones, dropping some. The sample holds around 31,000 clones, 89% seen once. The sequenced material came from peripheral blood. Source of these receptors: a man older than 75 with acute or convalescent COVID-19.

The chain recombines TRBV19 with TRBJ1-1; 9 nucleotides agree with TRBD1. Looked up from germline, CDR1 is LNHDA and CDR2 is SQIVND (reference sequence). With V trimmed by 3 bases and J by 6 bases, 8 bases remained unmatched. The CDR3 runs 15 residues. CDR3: CASSMSGQGFAEAFF. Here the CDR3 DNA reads TGTGCCAGTAGTATGAGTGGACAGGGGTTCGCTGAAGCTTTCTTT.

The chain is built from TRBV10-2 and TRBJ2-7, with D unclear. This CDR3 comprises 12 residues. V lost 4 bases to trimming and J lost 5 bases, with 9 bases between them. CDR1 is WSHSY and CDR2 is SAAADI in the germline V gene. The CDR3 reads CASSASRDEQYF. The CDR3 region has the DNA TGCGCCAGCAGTGCCTCTCGGGACGAGCAGTACTTC.

Here the CDR3 reads CATSDLTGQQYF. CDR3 DNA sequence: TGTGCCACCAGTGATTTGACAGGGCAGCAGTACTTC. The chain carries TRBV24-1 and TRBJ2-7, with a possible D match to TRBD1 (6 bases). V was clipped by 0 bases and J by 8 bases, with 7 bases between them. The CDR3 is 12 amino acids. From germline, CDR1 is KGHDR and CDR2 SFDVKD.

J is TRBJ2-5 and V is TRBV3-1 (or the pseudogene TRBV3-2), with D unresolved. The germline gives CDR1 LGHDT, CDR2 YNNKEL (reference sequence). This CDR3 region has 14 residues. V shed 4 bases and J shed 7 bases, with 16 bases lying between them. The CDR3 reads CASSPPHLSGTQYF. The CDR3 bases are TGTGCCAGCAGCCCCCCGCACCTTTCAGGGACCCAGTACTTC.

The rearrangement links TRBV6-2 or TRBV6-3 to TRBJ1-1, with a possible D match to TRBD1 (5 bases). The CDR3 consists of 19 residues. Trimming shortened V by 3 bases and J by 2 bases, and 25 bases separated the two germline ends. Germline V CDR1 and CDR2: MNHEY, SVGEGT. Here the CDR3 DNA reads TGTGCCAGCAGTTATTACCAGGGCGGGGGAGAGAATTTCAACACTGAAGCTTTCTTT. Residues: CASSYYQGGGENFNTEAFF.

The DNA for the CDR3 is TGTGCCAGTAGTAAGAGCTCCTACAATGAGCAGTTCTTC. This gives the protein CASSKSSYNEQFF. The chain has TRBV19 and TRBJ2-1; D unclear. Germline V gene lookup returns CDR1 LNHDA and CDR2 SQIVND (reference sequence). The CDR3 sequence is 13 residues long. V was pared by 4 bases and J by 0 bases, with 4 bases between.

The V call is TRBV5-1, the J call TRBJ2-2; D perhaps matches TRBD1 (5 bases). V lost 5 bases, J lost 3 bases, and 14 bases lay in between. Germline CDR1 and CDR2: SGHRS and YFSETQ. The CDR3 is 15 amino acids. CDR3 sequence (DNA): TGCGCCAGCAGGCCGGACATCTCGTACACCGGGGAGCTGTTTTTT. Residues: CASRPDISYTGELFF.

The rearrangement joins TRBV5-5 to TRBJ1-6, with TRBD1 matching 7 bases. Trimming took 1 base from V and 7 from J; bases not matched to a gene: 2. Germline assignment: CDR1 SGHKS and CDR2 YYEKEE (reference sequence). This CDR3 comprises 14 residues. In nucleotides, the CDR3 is TGTGCCAGCAGCTTGACAGGGGACAATTCACCCCTCCACTTT. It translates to CASSLTGDNSPLHF.